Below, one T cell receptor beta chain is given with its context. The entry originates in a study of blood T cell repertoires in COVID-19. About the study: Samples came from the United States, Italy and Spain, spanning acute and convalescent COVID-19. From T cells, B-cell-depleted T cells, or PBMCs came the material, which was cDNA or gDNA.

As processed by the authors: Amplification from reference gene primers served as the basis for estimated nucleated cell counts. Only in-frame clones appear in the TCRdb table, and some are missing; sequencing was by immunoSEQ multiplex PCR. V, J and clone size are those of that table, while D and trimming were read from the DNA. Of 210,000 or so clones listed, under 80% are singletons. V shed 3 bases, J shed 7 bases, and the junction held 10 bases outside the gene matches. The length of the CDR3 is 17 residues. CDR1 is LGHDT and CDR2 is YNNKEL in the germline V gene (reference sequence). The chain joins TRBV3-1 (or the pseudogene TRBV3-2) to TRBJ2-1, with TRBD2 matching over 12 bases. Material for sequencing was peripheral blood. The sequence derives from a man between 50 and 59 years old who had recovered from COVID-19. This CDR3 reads CASSHERTSGIRNEQFF. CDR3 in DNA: TGTGCCAGCAGCCATGAACGGACTAGCGGGATTAGGAATGAGCAGTTCTTC.